The present T cell receptor beta chain was sequenced within a study of Ad26.COV2.S vaccination and SARS-CoV-2 variants. This clone is termed medium-sized. Its specificity is unknown. CDR3 length equals 13 residues. CDR1 and CDR2 from the germline V gene are MDHEN and SYDVKM. Deletions cut 7 bases from V and 2 bases from J, with 12 bases between. Study-level findings and limits: Those who received the vaccine showed greater spike-specific TCR breadth than those given placebo. Spike-specific responses of CD8+ and CD4+ T cells were reported to display substantial breadth after vaccination.

The data were produced by immunoSEQ multiplex PCR, yet TCRdb's version contains in-frame clones alone and is incomplete. The sample includes approximately 97,000 clones, around three quarters of them seen just once. Sequenced material: peripheral blood, taken after recovery from COVID-19. V gene TRBV28 combines with J gene TRBJ2-7; D gene ambiguous. The source is a human donor who had recovered from COVID-19. Here the CDR3 DNA reads TGTGCCAGCAAGGTGGCAGCGACCTACGAGCAGTACTTC. Its translation is CASKVAATYEQYF.